This TCR beta chain was sequenced in a study of blood T cell repertoires in COVID-19 (dated by TCRdb to about 2020). With regard to the full study: Samples covering the acute and convalescent phases of COVID-19 were provided by collaborators in the United States, Italy and Spain. The prospective study material was composed of cDNA or gDNA derived from T cells, B-cell-depleted T cells, or PBMCs. Subjects who had been exposed to COVID-19, were actively infected with it, or had recovered from it provided the deeply sampled blood TCRbeta repertoires that made up the dataset. The repertoires were made available in a free public database intended to serve as a resource for research on the immune response to SARS-CoV-2. Samples were obtained from the ongoing ImmuneRACE study (first 160 participants) and from 1,200 or so subjects provided by 6 global collaborators. A de-identified subject ID, COVID-19 status, age in years and sex were almost always included in the sample metadata. Where HLA class I and class II types were available, the types were taken from metadata supplied by the sample provider, not from assay-based typing.

As to this clone: Its antigen has not been determined. Base qualities are not recorded, but no much larger clone differs from it by a single base.

Each collaborating institution followed its own protocols to collect whole blood in K2EDTA tubes. For TCRbeta analysis, collaborators shipped samples in one of three forms: frozen whole blood, isolated PBMCs, or DNA extracted from either of those sample types. Findings and caveats that apply to the study as a whole: The amount of clinical and demographic metadata varied by source and participant and was provided uncurated.

TCRbeta CDR3 regions were amplified from genomic DNA using the immunoSEQ Assay, a bias-controlled multiplex PCR. The study's own analysis went as follows. The number of nucleated cells in each sample was estimated by amplification of reference gene primers within the assay. Sequence reads were collapsed and filtered to measure the absolute abundance of every unique TCRbeta CDR3 rearrangement. Productive Simpson clonality was computed per sample as the square root of Simpson's diversity index over productive rearrangements. Sourced from immuneACCESS, this table was stored by TCRdb with only in-frame sequences that have V and J called. A share of the clones is absent; for the studies checked, an unresolved V gene accounts for under half, and the remainder has no known explanation. V and J calls and clone size are those listed in that table; D and trimming were worked out from the DNA. The sample table contains approximately 94,000 clones; only one count was recorded for roughly 92% of them. The ten largest account for around 2.1% of the sample.

The receptor was derived from a man aged 50 or older with active COVID-19. Specimen: peripheral blood.

The CDR3 is CASSMFRGLYNEQFF. The DNA sequence follows: TGTGCCAGTAGTATGTTCAGGGGGCTGTACAATGAGCAGTTCTTC. The chain is made from TRBV19 and TRBJ2-1; TRBD1 matches 8 bases in the middle. V lost 3 bases and J lost 4 bases, and the count of bases not matched to a germline gene is 5. The CDR3 contains 15 residues, cysteine and phenylalanine counted. Solely the CDR3 DNA is kept, with 45 bases framed from the first base. CDR1 and CDR2 are drawn from the germline V gene (reference sequence): LNHDA, SQIVND. Where the CDR3 stops, the reference TRBV19 and TRBJ2-1 genes take over; the full variable domain is DGGITQSPKYLFRKEGQNVTLSCEQNLNHDAMYWYRQDPGQGLRLIYYSQIVNDFQKGDIAEGYSVSREKKESFPLTVTSAQKNPTAFYLCASSMFRGLYNEQFFGPGTRLTVL.